A single sample is the source of the 7 T cell receptor beta chains below, sequenced in a study of cytomegalovirus exposure and HLA in healthy donors. Researchers ran the PCR with 60 Vbeta and 13 Jbeta primers. Using immunoSEQ multiplex PCR, the repertoire was profiled, and TCRdb retains in-frame clones only, with some absent. Among some 170,000 clones listed, roughly four fifths were seen once. The specimen was PBMCs. The receptor source for this set is a man aged 50-60 years in good health and CMV-seropositive.

This rearrangement joins TRBV5-5 to TRBJ1-2; a weak D match, TRBD1 (6 bases). Per the germline V gene, CDR1 is SGHKS and CDR2 is YYEKEE (reference sequence). V was clipped by 0 bases and J by 4 bases, with 13 bases between them. This CDR3 contains 15 residues. The CDR3 here is CASSLGGQGSYGYTF. Here the CDR3 DNA reads TGTGCCAGCAGCTTGGGGGGGCAGGGATCCTATGGCTACACCTTC.

This chain uses TRBV28 with TRBJ1-5; D uncertain. Trimming pared 7 bases from V and 2 bases from J, leaving 21 bases between. There are 17 residues in the CDR3. CDR1 and CDR2 (germline): MDHEN, SYDVKM. CDR3: CASKEPRDKNGNQPQHF. The CDR3 region has the DNA TGTGCCAGCAAAGAGCCCCGAGACAAAAATGGCAATCAGCCCCAGCATTTT.

V is TRBV4-2 and J is TRBJ2-7, with TRBD2 matching over 10 bases. The CDR3 extends over 15 amino acids. Per the germline V gene, CDR1 is LGHNA and CDR2 is YNFKEQ. V trimming: 3 bases; J trimming: 3 bases; junction bases outside the gene matches: 5. Here the CDR3 reads CASSQDLAGVYEQYF. CDR3 bases: TGTGCCAGCAGCCAGGACCTAGCGGGGGTCTACGAGCAGTACTTC.

This sequence joins TRBV5-6 and TRBJ1-3; the D gene is possibly TRBD1 (6 bases). The germline V gene encodes CDR1 SGHDT and CDR2 YYEEEE. This CDR3 comprises 16 residues. V was trimmed by 2 bases and J by 3 bases, leaving 15 bases between them. The CDR3: CASSFLAGANGNTIYF. The CDR3, as DNA: TGTGCCAGCAGCTTTCTTGCGGGGGCGAATGGAAACACCATATATTTT. Full variable domain (outside the CDR3, taken from reference TRBV5-6 and TRBJ1-3): DAGVTQSPTHLIKTRGQQVTLRCSPKSGHDTVSWYQQALGQGPQFIFQYYEEEERQRGNFPDRFSGHQFPNYSSELNVNALLLGDSALYLCASSFLAGANGNTIYFGEGSWLTVV.

The rearrangement links TRBV28 to TRBJ2-7, with 13 bases aligning to TRBD2. J was trimmed by 6 bases and V by 6 bases; bases with no gene match: 8. The CDR3 is 15 residues long. Per the germline V gene, CDR1 is MDHEN and CDR2 is SYDVKM. In nucleotides, the CDR3 is TGTGCCAGCAGGCAGACTAGCGGGAGGTTATCCGAGCAGTACTTC. Translated: CASRQTSGRLSEQYF.

The chain uses TRBV30 and TRBJ2-2; TRBD2 is a possible D gene (5 bases). Trimming left V 0 bases short and J 1 base short, with 12 bases between. The CDR3 sequence is 16 residues long. Germline CDR1 is GTSNPN and CDR2 is SVGIG (reference sequence). CDR3 bases: TGTGCCTGGAGTGTCCCGGGAAGGAGGAACACCGGGGAGCTGTTTTTT. Residues: CAWSVPGRRNTGELFF.

The rearrangement joins TRBV6-5 to TRBJ1-4, with 7 bases lining up with TRBD1. The V gene end was trimmed by 0 bases and the J gene end by 8 bases; junction bases not matched to a gene: 6. The germline V gene encodes CDR1 MNHEY and CDR2 SVGAGI. CDR3 length: 15 amino acids. The CDR3 protein is CASSYSKQGREKLFF. The CDR3 nucleotides read TGTGCCAGCAGTTACTCGAAACAGGGGAGGGAAAAACTGTTTTTT.